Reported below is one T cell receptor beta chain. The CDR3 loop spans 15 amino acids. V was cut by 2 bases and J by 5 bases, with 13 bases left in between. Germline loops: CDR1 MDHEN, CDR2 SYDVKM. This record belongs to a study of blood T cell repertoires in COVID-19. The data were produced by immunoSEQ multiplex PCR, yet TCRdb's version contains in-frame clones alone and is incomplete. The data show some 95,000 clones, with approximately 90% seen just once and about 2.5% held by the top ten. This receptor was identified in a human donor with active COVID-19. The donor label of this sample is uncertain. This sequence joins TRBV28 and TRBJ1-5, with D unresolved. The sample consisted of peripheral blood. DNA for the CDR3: TGTGCCAGCAGTTTACTAGCGGCGTCCGATCAGCCCCAGCATTTT. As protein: CASSLLAASDQPQHF.